There are a few counts of the clone carrying this TCR beta chain. Antigen: not known. The CDR3 is made up of 17 amino acids. V lost 1 base and J lost 0, with 15 bases in between. From germline, CDR1 is SGHVS and CDR2 FNYEAQ. TRB rearrangements spanning V, D and J were amplified using mixed TRB-A/B primers. Each CDR3 protein is one row after TCRdb ran MiXCR on the multiplex PCR reads. The sample carries about 3,200 distinct CDR3 sequences, about a fifth recorded once. The record originates from a study of T cell repertoires in aging, cancer and after chemotherapy. Study context: Donor ages fell into six groups from 30 or younger up to 70 or older. Paired samples before and after chemotherapy came from chronic lymphocytic leukemia patients on fludarabine- or bendamustine-based regimens.

Study outcomes and limitations: Healthy donors lost TCR diversity with age mainly through richness, cancer patients through richness and evenness. Compared with age-matched healthy donors, untreated hematological or solid cancer patients showed higher blood TCR clonality.

TCR beta rearrangements were amplified from peripheral blood genomic DNA. Material: blood. This receptor was taken from a human donor with a blood cancer. The V gene is TRBV7-6, the J gene TRBJ1-1; tentative D call: TRBD1 (6 bases). This chain's CDR3 is CASSLVGGGQMNTEAFF. CDR3 DNA sequence: TGTGCCAGCAGCTTAGTTGGGGGGGGACAAATGAACACTGAAGCTTTCTTT.